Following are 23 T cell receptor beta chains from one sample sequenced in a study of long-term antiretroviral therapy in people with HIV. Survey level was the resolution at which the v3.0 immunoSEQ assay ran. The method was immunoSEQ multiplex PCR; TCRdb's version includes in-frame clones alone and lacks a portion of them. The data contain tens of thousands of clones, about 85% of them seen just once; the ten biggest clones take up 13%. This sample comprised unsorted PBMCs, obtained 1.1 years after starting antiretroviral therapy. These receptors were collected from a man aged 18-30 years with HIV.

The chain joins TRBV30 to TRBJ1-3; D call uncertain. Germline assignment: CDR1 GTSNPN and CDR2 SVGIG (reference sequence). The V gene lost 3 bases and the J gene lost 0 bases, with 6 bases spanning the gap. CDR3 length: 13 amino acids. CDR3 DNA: TGTGCCTGGAGCCGGGGCTCTGGAAACACCATATATTTT. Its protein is CAWSRGSGNTIYF.

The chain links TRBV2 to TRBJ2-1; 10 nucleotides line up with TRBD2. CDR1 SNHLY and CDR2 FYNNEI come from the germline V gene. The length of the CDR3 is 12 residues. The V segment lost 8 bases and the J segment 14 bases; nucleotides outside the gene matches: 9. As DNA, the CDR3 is TGTGCCAGCGCTCCAGCGGGGGGGCCCAAGTTCTTC. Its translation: CASAPAGGPKFF.

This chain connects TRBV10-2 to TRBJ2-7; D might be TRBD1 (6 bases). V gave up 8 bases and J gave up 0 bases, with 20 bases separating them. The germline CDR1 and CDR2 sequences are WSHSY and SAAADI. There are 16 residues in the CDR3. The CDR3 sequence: CASDLLPGQSSYEQYF. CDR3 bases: TGCGCCAGCGATCTCTTACCGGGACAAAGCTCCTACGAGCAGTACTTC.

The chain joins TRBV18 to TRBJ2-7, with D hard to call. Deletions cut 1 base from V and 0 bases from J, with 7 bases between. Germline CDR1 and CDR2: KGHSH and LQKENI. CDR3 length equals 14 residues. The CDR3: CASSPQQYSYEQYF. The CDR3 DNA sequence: TGTGCCAGCTCACCACAACAGTACTCCTACGAGCAGTACTTC.

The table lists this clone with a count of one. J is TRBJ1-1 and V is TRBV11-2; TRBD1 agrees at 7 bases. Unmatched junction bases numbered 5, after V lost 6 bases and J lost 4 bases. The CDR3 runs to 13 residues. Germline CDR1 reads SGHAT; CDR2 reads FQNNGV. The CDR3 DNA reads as TGTGCCAGCAGGTACAGGGGAACCACTGAAGCTTTCTTT. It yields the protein CASRYRGTTEAFF.

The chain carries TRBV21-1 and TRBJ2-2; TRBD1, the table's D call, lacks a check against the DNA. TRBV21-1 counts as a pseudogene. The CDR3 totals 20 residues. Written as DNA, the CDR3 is TGTGCCAGCAGCAAAGCCGGACAGGTCAAACTTAACGCGAACACCGGGGAGCTGTTTTTT. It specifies CASSKAGQVKLNANTGELFF.

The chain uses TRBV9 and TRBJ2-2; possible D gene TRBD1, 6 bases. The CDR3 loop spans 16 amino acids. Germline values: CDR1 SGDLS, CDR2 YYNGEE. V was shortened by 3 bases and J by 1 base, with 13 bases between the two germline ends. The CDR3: CASSDPMTGNTGELFF. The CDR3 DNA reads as TGTGCCAGCAGCGACCCGATGACAGGGAACACCGGGGAGCTGTTTTTT.

The CDR3 coding sequence is TGCGCCAGCAGCCAAGACCATTCCGGGAGATCCAATCAGCCCCAGCATTTT. Protein: CASSQDHSGRSNQPQHF. This chain connects TRBV4-1 to TRBJ1-5; D is unclear. CDR1 and CDR2 (germline): MGHRA, YSYEKL. The CDR3 runs 17 residues. Trimming shortened V by 0 bases and J by 3 bases, and 15 bases separated the two germline ends.

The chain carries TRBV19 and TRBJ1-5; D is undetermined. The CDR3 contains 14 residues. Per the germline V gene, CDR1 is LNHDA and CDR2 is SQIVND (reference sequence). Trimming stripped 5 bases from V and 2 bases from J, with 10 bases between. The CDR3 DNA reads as TGTGCCAGTAGTGGTTTCTTGGGCAATCAGCCCCAGCATTTT. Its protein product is CASSGFLGNQPQHF.

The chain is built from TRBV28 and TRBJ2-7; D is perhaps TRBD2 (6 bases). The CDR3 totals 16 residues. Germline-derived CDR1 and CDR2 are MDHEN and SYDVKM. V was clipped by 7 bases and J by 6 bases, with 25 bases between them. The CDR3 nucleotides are TGTGCCAGCACCCTCCCGGGGCGGGATCGGTTGAGCGAGCAGTACTTC. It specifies CASTLPGRDRLSEQYF.

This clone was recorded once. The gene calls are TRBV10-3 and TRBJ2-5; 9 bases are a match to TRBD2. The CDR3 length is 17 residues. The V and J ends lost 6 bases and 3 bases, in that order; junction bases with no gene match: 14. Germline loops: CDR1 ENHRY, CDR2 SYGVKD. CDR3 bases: TGTGCCATCAGCCACTCAGCGGGAGGCACCGGGGAAGAGACCCAGTACTTC. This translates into CAISHSAGGTGEETQYF.

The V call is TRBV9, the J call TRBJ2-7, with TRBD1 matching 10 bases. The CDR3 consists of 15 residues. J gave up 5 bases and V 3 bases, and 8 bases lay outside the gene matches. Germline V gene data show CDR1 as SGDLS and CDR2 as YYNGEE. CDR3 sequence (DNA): TGTGCCAGCAGCGCCAGACAGGGGGCGAGACACGAGCAGTACTTC. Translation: CASSARQGARHEQYF. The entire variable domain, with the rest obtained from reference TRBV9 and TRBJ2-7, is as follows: DSGVTQTPKHLITATGQRVTLRCSPRSGDLSVYWYQQSLDQGLQFLIQYYNGEERAKGNILERFSAQQFPDLHSELNLSSLELGDSALYFCASSARQGARHEQYFGPGTRLTVT.

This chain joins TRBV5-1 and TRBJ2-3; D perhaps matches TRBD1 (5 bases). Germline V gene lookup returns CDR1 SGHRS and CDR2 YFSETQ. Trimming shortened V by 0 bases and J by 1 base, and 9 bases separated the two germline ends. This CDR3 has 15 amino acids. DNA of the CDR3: TGCGCCAGCAGCTTGGGCAGGGTTGGCACAGATACGCAGTATTTT. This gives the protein CASSLGRVGTDTQYF.

CDR3 residues: CASSLVWGNRADTEAFF. CDR3 sequence (DNA): TGTGCCAGCAGCTTAGTTTGGGGTAACAGGGCCGACACTGAAGCTTTCTTT. The V and J genes are TRBV11-2 and TRBJ1-1; D possibly corresponds to TRBD1 (6 bases). V was cut by 1 base and J by 3 bases, with 18 bases left in between. CDR3 length: 17 residues. Germline values: CDR1 SGHAT, CDR2 FQNNGV.

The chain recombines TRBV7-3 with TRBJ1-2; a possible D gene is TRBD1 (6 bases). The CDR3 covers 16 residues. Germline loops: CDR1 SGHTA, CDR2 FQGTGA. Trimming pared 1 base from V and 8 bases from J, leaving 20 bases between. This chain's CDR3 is CASSLNAPTGSVGYTF. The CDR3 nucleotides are TGTGCCAGCAGCTTAAACGCCCCTACAGGGTCGGTCGGCTACACCTTC.

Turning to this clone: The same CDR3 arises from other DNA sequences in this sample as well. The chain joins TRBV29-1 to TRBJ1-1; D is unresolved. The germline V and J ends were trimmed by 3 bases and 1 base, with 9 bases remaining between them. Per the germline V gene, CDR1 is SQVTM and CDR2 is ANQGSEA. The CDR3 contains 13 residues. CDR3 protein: CSVDSPENTEAFF. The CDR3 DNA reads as TGCAGCGTTGACAGCCCCGAGAACACTGAAGCTTTCTTT.

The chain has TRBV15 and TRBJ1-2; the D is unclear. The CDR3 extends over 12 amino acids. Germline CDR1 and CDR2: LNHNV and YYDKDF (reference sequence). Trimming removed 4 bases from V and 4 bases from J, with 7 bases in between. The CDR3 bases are TGTGCCACCAGCATGGGTGGCTATGGCTACACCTTC. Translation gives CATSMGGYGYTF.

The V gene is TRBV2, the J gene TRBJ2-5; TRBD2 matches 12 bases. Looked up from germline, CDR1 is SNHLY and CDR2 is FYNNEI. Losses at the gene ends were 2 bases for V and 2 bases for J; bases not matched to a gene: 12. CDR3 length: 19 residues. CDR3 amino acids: CASSELAGGLEPSQETQYF. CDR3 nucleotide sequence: TGTGCCAGCAGTGAACTAGCGGGAGGGCTCGAGCCCTCTCAAGAGACCCAGTACTTC.

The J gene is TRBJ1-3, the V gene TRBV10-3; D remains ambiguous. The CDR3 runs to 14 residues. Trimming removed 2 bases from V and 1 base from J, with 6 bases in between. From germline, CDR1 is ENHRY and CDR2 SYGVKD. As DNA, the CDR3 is TGTGCCATCAGTGAGGACCTTTCTGGAAACACCATATATTTT. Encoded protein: CAISEDLSGNTIYF.

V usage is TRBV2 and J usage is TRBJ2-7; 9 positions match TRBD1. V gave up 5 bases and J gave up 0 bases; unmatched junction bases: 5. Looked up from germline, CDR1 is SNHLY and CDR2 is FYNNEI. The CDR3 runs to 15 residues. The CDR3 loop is CASSWGQGGSYEQYF. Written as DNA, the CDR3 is TGTGCCAGCAGTTGGGGACAGGGAGGCTCCTACGAGCAGTACTTC.

CDR3 DNA sequence: TGTGCCTGGAGTGTAGGGGGGGGCGACGAGCAGTACTTC. Its protein product is CAWSVGGGDEQYF. V usage is TRBV30 and J usage is TRBJ2-7, with a tentative D call TRBD2 (7 bases). With 0 bases removed from V and 5 bases from J, the gap between germline ends came to 11 bases. Germline V lookup: CDR1 GTSNPN, CDR2 SVGIG (reference sequence). This CDR3 has 13 amino acids.

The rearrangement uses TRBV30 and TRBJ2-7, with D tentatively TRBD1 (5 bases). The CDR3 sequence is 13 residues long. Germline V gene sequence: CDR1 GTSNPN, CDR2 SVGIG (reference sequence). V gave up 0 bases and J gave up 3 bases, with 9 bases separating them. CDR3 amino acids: CAWSVRGFYEQYF. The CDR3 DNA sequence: TGTGCCTGGAGTGTTAGGGGATTCTACGAGCAGTACTTC.

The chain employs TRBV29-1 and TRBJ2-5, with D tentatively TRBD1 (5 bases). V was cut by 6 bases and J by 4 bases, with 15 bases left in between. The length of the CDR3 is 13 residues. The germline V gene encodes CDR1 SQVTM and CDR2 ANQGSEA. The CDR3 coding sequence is TGCAGCGTCAAGGCTACAGGTCCAGAGACCCAGTACTTC. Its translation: CSVKATGPETQYF.